This T cell receptor beta chain was identified during a study of long-term antiretroviral therapy in people with HIV. In the case of this clone: Its cognate antigen is unknown.

The assay, immunoSEQ v3.0, was run at survey level. A per-sample goal of roughly 40,000-55,000 T-cell genomes was targeted by sequencing. Data came from immunoSEQ multiplex PCR; TCRdb stores just in-frame clones and leaves some out. The sample lists about 14,000 clones; 84% were seen once. Overall study findings and caveats: Following ART, diversity rose but still fell short of transplant donor controls. Missing from the dataset were any data on ART adherence, viral resistance or therapy changes.

CDR1 and CDR2 (germline): MNHNY, SVGAGI (reference sequence). This CDR3 is built from 15 residues. V was pared by 4 bases and J by 1 base, with 1 base of the junction left unmatched. Donors each had at least one pre-ART PBMC sample and at least two post-ART ones. This specimen consisted of unsorted PBMCs, obtained 0.4 years after starting antiretroviral therapy. The gene calls are TRBV6-6 and TRBJ2-5, with 12 bases fitting TRBD2. This clonotype was obtained from a man younger than 45 with HIV. This chain's CDR3 is CASSSSGGAQETQYF. The CDR3 nucleotides are TGTGCCAGCAGTTCTAGCGGGGGGGCCCAAGAGACCCAGTACTTC.